This entry lists 26 T cell receptor beta chains sequenced from one sample in a study of neurological immune-mediated disorders. MiXCR, applied by TCRdb to the 5' RACE reads, yields one record per CDR3 protein. The sample comprises 45,000 to 55,000 distinct CDR3 sequences, approximately 3.9% of which are singletons, and about 6.7% rests with the top ten. The sample consisted of PBMCs. The source of these receptors is a man aged 60-69 years with multiple sclerosis.

By share, this clonotype ranks as large. The chain has TRBV7-2 and TRBJ2-6; perhaps TRBD2 as D (6 bases). Germline CDR1 reads SGHTA; CDR2 reads FQGNSA. The CDR3 is 19 residues long. Trimming took 2 bases from V and 0 from J, leaving 17 bases between them. The CDR3 here is CASSLRPGGVRSGANVLTF. DNA of the CDR3: TGTGCCAGCAGCTTACGCCCTGGCGGGGTTCGCTCTGGGGCCAACGTCCTGACTTTC.

This clonotype came up many times. The chain is built from TRBV24-1 and TRBJ2-1, with unresolved D. Germline V gene data show CDR1 as KGHDR and CDR2 as SFDVKD. Trimming stripped 4 bases from V and 8 bases from J, with 11 bases between. The CDR3 length is 13 residues. Written as DNA, the CDR3 is TGTGCCACCAGTGAGATTGGCAACCATGAGCAGTTCTTC. This encodes CATSEIGNHEQFF.

At least ten counts were recorded for this clonotype. This rearrangement joins TRBV20-1 to TRBJ2-3; 7 bases match TRBD2. The V gene's germline CDR1 is DFQATT and CDR2 SNEGSKA (reference sequence). There are 13 residues in the CDR3. V was pared by 4 bases and J by 6 bases, with 7 bases of the junction left unmatched. The CDR3 sequence: CSANGGGSDTQYF. The CDR3 nucleotides read TGCAGTGCTAATGGGGGGGGGTCTGATACGCAGTATTTT.

This clonotype has ten or more counts. This chain uses TRBV2 with TRBJ1-5, with 9 bases fitting TRBD1. Germline V gives CDR1 SNHLY, CDR2 FYNNEI. The CDR3 is 16 amino acids. V lost 5 bases and J lost 7; bases outside the gene matches: 12. The CDR3: CASSYYRGHTYQPQHF. In DNA form, the CDR3 reads TGTGCCAGCAGTTATTACAGGGGGCATACATACCAGCCCCAGCATTTT.

This clonotype came up many times. The J gene is TRBJ2-3, the V gene TRBV5-1, with 8 bases that match TRBD2. This CDR3 is 15 amino acids long. With 2 bases clipped from V and 2 bases from J, the junction kept 4 bases outside the gene matches. CDR1 is SGHRS and CDR2 is YFSETQ in the germline V gene. CDR3 sequence: CASSFLAGITDTQYF. DNA of the CDR3: TGCGCCAGCAGCTTCTTAGCGGGGATCACAGATACGCAGTATTTT.

In this sample, this clonotype turned up many times. V is TRBV7-9 and J is TRBJ1-6; D not certain. This CDR3 spans 15 amino acids. The V end was cut by 3 bases, the J end by 1 base, with 7 bases between. CDR1 is SEHNR and CDR2 is FQNEAQ in the germline V gene (reference sequence). The CDR3 region has the DNA TGTGCCAGCAGCTTGGAGGGATCCTATAATTCACCCCTCCACTTT. This encodes CASSLEGSYNSPLHF. The full variable domain, in which reference TRBV7-9 and TRBJ1-6 provide the parts outside the CDR3, is DTGVSQNPRHKITKRGQNVTFRCDPISEHNRLYWYRQTLGQGPEFLTYFQNEAQLEKSRLLSDRFSAERPKGSFSTLEIQRTEQGDSAMYLCASSLEGSYNSPLHFGNGTRLTVT.

This clonotype was observed a handful of times. CDR3: CASSASQNNEQFF. In DNA, the CDR3 is TGCGCCAGCAGTGCGTCACAGAACAATGAGCAGTTCTTC. The V gene is TRBV10-2, the J gene TRBJ2-1, with D hard to call. Deletions cut 4 bases from V and 5 bases from J, with 9 bases between. Germline V gives CDR1 WSHSY, CDR2 SAAADI. The CDR3 totals 13 residues.

Many counts were recorded for this clonotype. The chain links TRBV5-1 to TRBJ2-7, with D possibly matching TRBD1 (5 bases). The CDR3 is 15 amino acids. V was cut by 4 bases and J by 2 bases, with 16 bases left in between. CDR1 is SGHRS and CDR2 is YFSETQ in the germline V gene. CDR3 in DNA: TGCGCCAGCAGCCCCGGTTGGGGCTCCACCTACGAGCAGTACTTC. Translated: CASSPGWGSTYEQYF.

This clonotype has ten or more counts. The chain combines TRBV9 with TRBJ2-7, with D perhaps matching TRBD2 (6 bases). The CDR3 spans 15 residues. V gave up 4 bases and J gave up 4 bases, with 18 bases separating them. CDR1 is SGDLS, CDR2 YYNGEE, per germline. DNA for the CDR3: TGTGCCAGCAGCCTAGACCCAGGGAGGTCGTACGAGCAGTACTTC. Encoded protein: CASSLDPGRSYEQYF.

This clonotype was seen ten or more times. The chain has TRBV28 and TRBJ2-1; 8 bases are a match to TRBD2. Germline assignment: CDR1 MDHEN and CDR2 SYDVKM. Trimming at V came to 4 bases and at J to 4 bases, leaving 6 bases not matched to a gene. The CDR3 is made up of 15 amino acids. CDR3 in amino acids: CASSSSGRGYNEQFF. In DNA form, the CDR3 reads TGTGCCAGCAGTTCCAGCGGGAGAGGTTACAATGAGCAGTTCTTC. The full variable domain, rest sourced from reference TRBV28 and TRBJ2-1, is DVKVTQSSRYLVKRTGEKVFLECVQDMDHENMFWYRQDPGLGLRLIYFSYDVKMKEKGDIPEGYSVSREKKERFSLILESASTNQTSMYLCASSSSGRGYNEQFFGPGTRLTVL.

This clonotype has ten or more counts. The J gene is TRBJ2-7, the V gene TRBV3-1; D is possibly TRBD1 (5 bases). Trimming pared 2 bases from V and 5 bases from J, leaving 13 bases between. The CDR3 extends over 14 amino acids. CDR1 and CDR2 from the germline V gene are LGHDT and YNNKEL (reference sequence). DNA of the CDR3: TGTGCCAGCAGCCAAAGGGCAGGGATCCACGAGCAGTACTTC. It specifies CASSQRAGIHEQYF.

The table lists this clonotype with many counts. This chain joins TRBV7-8 and TRBJ1-5; possible D gene TRBD1, 5 bases. V dropped 2 bases and J dropped 3 bases, with 11 bases sitting between them. This CDR3 region has 15 residues. Germline CDR1 and CDR2: SGHVS and FQNEAQ. Here the CDR3 reads CASSLLGTINQPQHF. CDR3 in DNA: TGTGCCAGCAGCTTACTCGGGACCATCAATCAGCCCCAGCATTTT.

This clonotype was seen a few times. This chain links TRBV20-1 with TRBJ2-5; D tentatively fits TRBD1 or TRBD2 (5 bases each). Germline values: CDR1 DFQATT, CDR2 SNEGSKA (reference sequence). This CDR3 is 13 amino acids long. Trimming took 0 bases from V and 4 from J, leaving 9 bases between them. The CDR3 protein is CSARDPGRETQYF. DNA of the CDR3: TGCAGTGCTAGAGACCCAGGGAGAGAGACCCAGTACTTC.

This clonotype was seen at least ten times. The chain joins TRBV5-1 to TRBJ2-7; no definite D call. In germline, CDR1 is SGHRS, CDR2 YFSETQ. V dropped 4 bases and J dropped 4 bases, with 9 bases sitting between them. This CDR3 comprises 12 residues. CDR3 in amino acids: CASSLPSYEQYF. In DNA, the CDR3 is TGCGCCAGCAGCCTCCCCTCTTACGAGCAGTACTTC.

This clonotype was counted many times. The chain couples TRBV7-6 to TRBJ1-1; D might be TRBD1 (5 bases). Trimming removed 4 bases from V and 11 bases from J, with 17 bases in between. This CDR3 has 13 amino acids. The germline CDR1 and CDR2 sequences are SGHVS and FNYEAQ. The CDR3 coding sequence is TGTGCCAGCAGCTCCAGGGACGGTATTTCCGCTTTCTTT. It translates to CASSSRDGISAFF.

There are many counts of this clonotype. The CDR3 region is CATSQERGATEAFF. CDR3 nucleotide sequence: TGTGCCACCAGCCAGGAGAGGGGTGCGACTGAAGCTTTCTTT. The V and J genes are TRBV15 and TRBJ1-1, with D perhaps TRBD1 (5 bases). V was cut by 5 bases and J by 5 bases, with 15 bases left in between. The CDR3 extends over 14 amino acids. CDR1 and CDR2 from the germline V gene are LNHNV and YYDKDF (reference sequence).

A remark on this clonotype: A much larger clone sits a single nucleotide away, making a read error possible. This chain links TRBV5-5 with TRBJ2-1, with D possibly matching TRBD2 (5 bases). Trimming removed 9 bases at V and 10 bases at J, with 11 bases between. Germline V gene data show CDR1 as SGHKS and CDR2 as YYEKEE (reference sequence). The CDR3 runs 10 residues. DNA for the CDR3: TGTGCCACGCGGAGGTACGAGCAGTTCTTC. The encoded protein is CATRRYEQFF.

Many counts were recorded for this clonotype. A much larger clone lies one base from this, so it may be a read error. The rearrangement joins TRBV3-1 to TRBJ1-6, with D uncertain. The CDR3 contains 17 residues. Per germline, CDR1 LGHDT and CDR2 YNNKEL (reference sequence). Deletions cut 4 bases from V and 7 bases from J, with 20 bases between. CDR3 amino acids: CASSRGAAGKVNSPLHF. DNA for the CDR3: TGTGCCAGCAGCCGCGGAGCGGCGGGAAAGGTCAATTCACCCCTCCACTTT.

This clonotype was recorded at least ten times. CDR3 nucleotide sequence: TGCAGTGCTAGGGATCTAGCGGGAGGTCCCGGCGGGGCCAACGTCCTGACTTTC. The encoded protein is CSARDLAGGPGGANVLTF. This chain connects TRBV20-1 to TRBJ2-6, with TRBD2 identical over 11 bases. The junction had 11 bases not matched to a gene; V was cut back by 3 bases and J by 4 bases. Germline CDR1 and CDR2: DFQATT and SNEGSKA (reference sequence). The CDR3 spans 18 residues.

Many counts were recorded for this clonotype. V gene TRBV15 combines with J gene TRBJ2-7; D is unclear. The germline CDR1 and CDR2 sequences are LNHNV and YYDKDF (reference sequence). The germline V and J ends were trimmed by 2 bases and 0 bases, with 11 bases remaining between them. The CDR3 is made up of 15 amino acids. CDR3 sequence: CATSRPGQNSYEQYF. The CDR3 region has the DNA TGTGCCACCAGCAGACCTGGTCAGAACTCCTACGAGCAGTACTTC.

The CDR3 DNA sequence: TGTGCCAGCAGCCAAGACCCGACAGAGTTACTCAGGGAGCAGTACTTC. Translated: CASSQDPTELLREQYF. The chain links TRBV4-2 to TRBJ2-7; D is perhaps TRBD1 (5 bases). V shed 0 bases and J shed 7 bases, with 19 bases lying between them. Germline loops: CDR1 LGHNA, CDR2 YNFKEQ. The CDR3 is made up of 16 amino acids.

This clonotype has at least ten counts. V is TRBV9 and J is TRBJ1-1; no definite D call. Germline V gives CDR1 SGDLS, CDR2 YYNGEE. V shed 4 bases and J shed 8 bases, with 18 bases lying between them. The CDR3 covers 14 residues. The CDR3 here is CASSPFGSGSEAFF. In DNA form, the CDR3 reads TGTGCCAGCAGCCCATTTGGGTCGGGCAGCGAAGCTTTCTTT.

The sample holds many counts of this clonotype. The chain recombines TRBV7-9 with TRBJ1-4; D uncertain. Trimming shortened V by 4 bases and J by 3 bases, and 9 bases separated the two germline ends. Germline V gives CDR1 SEHNR, CDR2 FQNEAQ (reference sequence). There are 14 residues in the CDR3. The CDR3 DNA reads as TGTGCCAGCAGCTCCCACTTGGCTAATGAAAAACTGTTTTTT. This translates into CASSSHLANEKLFF.

In this sample, this clonotype turned up many times. This chain joins TRBV5-1 and TRBJ2-3; 7 nucleotides align to TRBD2. Unmatched junction bases numbered 7, after V lost 0 bases and J lost 6 bases. CDR1 and CDR2 from the germline V gene are SGHRS and YFSETQ. The CDR3 has 15 amino acids. The CDR3 DNA is TGCGCCAGCAGCTTGGCCGGGGGGAAGCTCGATACGCAGTATTTT. Its translation: CASSLAGGKLDTQYF.

V and J are TRBV6-2 or TRBV6-3 and TRBJ2-1; D is perhaps TRBD2 (6 bases). The germline V gene has CDR1 MNHEY and CDR2 SVGEGT. The CDR3 has 14 residues. The V end was cut by 5 bases, the J end by 6 bases, with 14 bases between. CDR3 loop: CASSNPLAGNEQFF. For the CDR3, the DNA is TGTGCCAGCAGTAATCCACTAGCCGGCAATGAGCAGTTCTTC.

The chain joins TRBV10-3 to TRBJ1-1; D gene ambiguous. CDR1 ENHRY and CDR2 SYGVKD come from the germline V gene. The length of the CDR3 is 14 residues. V lost 4 bases, J lost 1 base, and 10 bases lay in between. This chain's CDR3 is CAISARTTNTEAFF. CDR3 sequence (DNA): TGTGCCATCAGTGCGCGGACGACGAACACTGAAGCTTTCTTT.